The 20 T cell receptor beta chains reported below all come from one sample, sequenced in a study of tumor and adjacent non-tumor tissue in lung cancer. No cell sorting was done before RNA was extracted from the tissue. The normal lung tissue was taken more than 3 cm from the tumor edge. A modified ARM-PCR protocol with three rounds of nested PCR amplified TCRbeta. TCRdb ran MiXCR on the multiplex PCR reads and lists one entry per CDR3 protein. The sample records roughly 120,000 distinct CDR3 sequences, roughly two thirds being singletons. Sequencing was done on a sample of distant non-tumor lung tissue. The source is a man aged 60-69 years with non-small cell lung cancer.

Ten or more counts support this clonotype. The chain is built from TRBV7-8 and TRBJ2-5; D not resolved. The CDR3 length is 16 residues. Trimming cost V 4 bases and J 5 bases, with 20 bases left between them. CDR1 and CDR2 (germline): SGHVS, FQNEAQ. DNA of the CDR3: TGTGCCAGCAGCTACCCCAAAGGACCCGGGCCGGAGACCCAGTACTTC. This encodes CASSYPKGPGPETQYF. The full variable domain, in which reference TRBV7-8 and TRBJ2-5 provide the parts outside the CDR3, is GAGVSQSPRYKVAKRGQDVALRCDPISGHVSLFWYQQALGQGPEFLTYFQNEAQLDKSGLPSDRFFAERPEGSVSTLKIQRTQQEDSAVYLCASSYPKGPGPETQYFGPGTRLLVL.

On this clonotype: The CDR3 end shows no conserved phenylalanine or tryptophan, and so a read error is likely. The chain has TRBV29-1 and TRBJ1-2; D unclear. In germline, CDR1 is SQVTM, CDR2 ANQGSEA. The CDR3 has 14 amino acids. V was shortened by 7 bases and J by 0 bases, with 15 bases between the two germline ends. The CDR3 loop reads CSAEGSFSNYGYTS. CDR3 nucleotides: TGCAGCGCTGAGGGCAGTTTTTCTAACTATGGCTACACCTCC.

To note about this clonotype: One end of the junction does not line up with germline, which may come from a read error. The rearrangement uses TRBV20-1 and TRBJ2-1, with D tentatively TRBD2 (5 bases). The CDR3 extends over 11 amino acids. Germline V CDR1 and CDR2: DFQATT, SNEGSKA (reference sequence). CDR3 in amino acids: CSASGSLEQFF. CDR3 in DNA: TGCAGTGCTTCGGGGAGCCTAGAGCAGTTTTTC.

In DNA, the CDR3 is TGCAGCGCTGGGACTAATATGGGGTACGAGCAGTACTTC. This translates into CSAGTNMGYEQYF. The chain has TRBV29-1 and TRBJ2-7; 7 bases are a match to TRBD2. CDR1 SQVTM and CDR2 ANQGSEA come from the germline V gene. CDR3 length: 13 amino acids. J gave up 4 bases and V 7 bases, and 10 bases lay outside the gene matches.

On this clonotype: Given a much more abundant clone one base away, this may be a read error. The chain is built from TRBV5-4 and TRBJ2-5; possible D gene TRBD2, 6 bases. V gave up 3 bases and J gave up 5 bases, with 11 bases separating them. This CDR3 comprises 13 residues. Germline V gene sequence: CDR1 SGHNT, CDR2 YYREEE (reference sequence). The CDR3: CASSSWTKETQYF. The DNA of the CDR3 is TGTGCCAGCAGCTCCTGGACTAAGGAGACCCAGTACTTC.

With respect to this clonotype: An end of the junction does not agree with germline; a read error may underlie this. The rearrangement uses TRBV11-3 and TRBJ2-1; D unclear. Germline V gene data show CDR1 as SGHNT and CDR2 as YENEEA. The CDR3 consists of 12 residues. CDR3 sequence reads: CASSLEGEVQFF. The CDR3 DNA sequence: TGTGCCAGCAGCTTAGAGGGCGAAGTGCAGTTTTTC. Complete variable domain (other parts from reference TRBV11-3 and TRBJ2-1): EAGVVQSPRYKIIEKKQPVAFWCNPISGHNTLYWYLQNLGQGPELLIRYENEEAVDDSQLPKDRFSAERLKGVDSTLKIQPAELGDSAVYLCASSLEGEVQFFGPGTRLTVL.

This clonotype was recorded at least ten times. CDR3 residues: CASSPRQATTDTQYF. CDR3 coding DNA: TGTGCCAGCAGCCCCCGCCAAGCAACCACAGATACGCAGTATTTT. The chain links TRBV13 to TRBJ2-3, with unresolved D. V was cut by 5 bases and J by 2 bases, with 14 bases left in between. Germline CDR1 and CDR2: PRHDT and FYEKMQ (reference sequence). This CDR3 contains 15 residues.

This clonotype was counted between two and nine times. The gene calls are TRBV20-1 and TRBJ2-1, with D hard to call. Per germline, CDR1 DFQATT and CDR2 SNEGSKA (reference sequence). CDR3 length: 13 amino acids. The V gene lost 1 base and the J gene lost 4 bases, with 8 bases spanning the gap. CDR3 nucleotides: TGCAGTGCTAGAGTACTACAGTACAATGAGCAGTTCTTC. Translation: CSARVLQYNEQFF.

This clonotype was seen more than once but under ten times. This could be a read error, since a much larger clone is one nucleotide away. J is TRBJ2-1 and V is TRBV12-3 or TRBV12-4; D is unresolved. The CDR3 runs to 13 residues. V dropped 2 bases and J dropped 3 bases, with 5 bases sitting between them. CDR3 coding DNA: TGTGCCAGCAGTTTATGTAGCTACAATGAGCAGTTCTTC. It translates to CASSLCSYNEQFF.

This clonotype was recorded at least ten times. This sequence joins TRBV6-6 and TRBJ2-7; possible D gene TRBD1, 7 bases. V lost 2 bases, J lost 3 bases, and 8 bases lay in between. This CDR3 has 13 amino acids. The germline gives CDR1 MNHNY, CDR2 SVGAGI (reference sequence). CDR3 in DNA: TGTGCCAGCAGTTACCAGGGGGGCTACGAGCAGTACTTC. Translation gives CASSYQGGYEQYF.

This clonotype occurred a few times. One end of the junction does not line up with germline, which may come from a read error. The genes are TRBV11-3 and TRBJ2-1; no definite D call. Germline CDR1 SGHNT, CDR2 YENEEA. The CDR3 extends over 14 amino acids. CDR3 loop: CASSWEGPANEQFF. CDR3 sequence (DNA): TGCGCCAGCAGCTGGGAAGGACCAGCGAATGAACAGTTCTTC.

This clonotype has a count of ten or more. V gene TRBV5-4 combines with J gene TRBJ1-4; 10 bases fit TRBD1. This CDR3 is 15 amino acids long. Germline lookup yields CDR1 SGHNT and CDR2 YYREEE (reference sequence). V trimming: 4 bases; J trimming: 7 bases; junction bases outside the gene matches: 7. The CDR3 DNA sequence: TGTGCCAGCAGCACGGGACAGGGGACTTTTGAAAAACTGTTTTTT. Its protein is CASSTGQGTFEKLFF.

Comment on this clonotype: A much larger clone lies one base from this, so it may be a read error. The gene calls are TRBV20-1 and TRBJ2-1; TRBD2 is a possible D gene (6 bases). The CDR3 is 15 amino acids. Per the germline V gene, CDR1 is DFQATT and CDR2 is SNEGSKA (reference sequence). The CDR3 is CSTRDLRGSYNEQFF. As DNA, the CDR3 is TGCAGTACTAGAGATCTACGGGGGTCCTACAATGAGCAGTTCTTC.

Details on this clonotype: Its ends do not fully match the called genes, so a read error is possible. V gene TRBV6-2 or TRBV6-3 combines with J gene TRBJ2-7, with D maybe TRBD2 (5 bases). The CDR3 sequence is 14 residues long. Germline CDR1 is MNHEY and CDR2 is SVGEGT. Here the CDR3 DNA reads TGTGCCAGCTGTAACGGGGATAGCTCCTACGAGCAGCACTTC. This translates into CASCNGDSSYEQHF.

About this clonotype: The junction departs from the called germline gene at one end, perhaps through a read error. This chain joins TRBV12-3 or TRBV12-4 and TRBJ2-3, with D unresolved. The CDR3 contains 13 residues. The CDR3 region is CAGSFGYTDTQYF. The DNA of the CDR3 is TGTGCCGGCAGCTTCGGCTACACAGATACGCAGTATTTT.

This clonotype occurred many times. The chain is built from TRBV13 and TRBJ2-1, with D perhaps TRBD2 (7 bases). Trimming shortened V by 3 bases and J by 10 bases, and 19 bases separated the two germline ends. CDR1 is PRHDT and CDR2 is FYEKMQ in the germline V gene (reference sequence). This CDR3 contains 15 residues. CDR3 DNA: TGTGCCAGCAGCTTGACTAAGGCCGAGGGGGGGGAGCAGTTCTTC. Its protein product is CASSLTKAEGGEQFF.

This chain uses TRBV29-1 with TRBJ2-7; 7 positions match TRBD1. CDR1 SQVTM and CDR2 ANQGSEA come from the germline V gene. The V gene end was trimmed by 4 bases and the J gene end by 2 bases; junction bases not matched to a gene: 11. The CDR3 sequence is 15 residues long. CDR3: CSVVSQGPKAYEQYF. The CDR3 DNA is TGCAGCGTTGTTTCACAGGGGCCAAAAGCCTACGAGCAGTACTTC.

Comments on this clonotype: At one boundary the junction diverges from the germline segment, which might be a read error. The CDR3 region is CASTSPTGFYDYTF. In nucleotides, the CDR3 is TGTGCCAGCACCTCCCCGACAGGTTTCTATGACTACACCTTC. This sequence joins TRBV7-9 and TRBJ1-2; D may be TRBD1 (6 bases). The CDR3 runs to 14 residues. CDR1 SEHNR and CDR2 FQNEAQ come from the germline V gene (reference sequence).

The rearrangement joins TRBV11-1 to TRBJ2-7, with TRBD2 as a possible D gene (5 bases). V was cut by 0 bases and J by 2 bases, with 8 bases left in between. This CDR3 is built from 14 residues. CDR1 SGHAT and CDR2 FQDESV come from the germline V gene (reference sequence). The CDR3 bases are TGTGCCAGCAGCTTAGCGGGAGAGACCTACGAGCAGTACTTC. Translated: CASSLAGETYEQYF.

As to this clonotype: Possible read error: a much larger clone is one base away. This chain uses TRBV7-9 with TRBJ2-1, with TRBD1 matching 9 bases. The CDR3 is 15 residues long. Germline CDR1 is SEHNR and CDR2 is FQNEAQ (reference sequence). The CDR3 loop reads CASSLTGTGFDERFF. The CDR3 DNA reads TGTGCCAGCAGCCTCACCGGGACAGGGTTCGATGAGCGGTTCTTC.